These 26 T cell receptor beta chains were sequenced from one sample in a study of T cell responses to AZD1222 COVID-19 vaccine. Sequencing used immunoSEQ multiplex PCR; TCRdb keeps in-frame clones, though not all of them. The table lists roughly 80,000 clones, around 90% of them singletons. Material: peripheral blood, obtained on day 0 of MenACWY control vaccination. The source of these receptors is an adult in good health.

The J gene is TRBJ1-2, the V gene TRBV12-3 or TRBV12-4; D gene unclear. CDR3 length equals 13 residues. Trimming removed 5 bases from V and 8 bases from J, with 15 bases in between. Here the CDR3 reads CASSMTTLGGYTF. The CDR3 DNA reads TGTGCCAGCAGTATGACAACCCTTGGAGGCTACACCTTC.

The chain links TRBV29-1 to TRBJ2-3; D not certain. The CDR3 is made up of 13 amino acids. Germline V gene sequence: CDR1 SQVTM, CDR2 ANQGSEA. The V end was cut by 2 bases, the J end by 1 base, with 7 bases between. CDR3 sequence reads: CSVENSRTDTQYF. CDR3 nucleotide sequence: TGCAGCGTTGAAAACAGTCGCACAGATACGCAGTATTTT.

The gene calls are TRBV25-1 and TRBJ2-2; D possibly uses TRBD1 or TRBD2 (5 bases each). The length of the CDR3 is 14 residues. V lost 1 base and J 3 bases, leaving 6 bases between the germline ends. Germline CDR1 and CDR2: MGHDK and SYGVNS. Here the CDR3 DNA reads TGTGCCAGCAGTGAATTGGGGGACACCGGGGAGCTGTTTTTT. The encoded protein is CASSELGDTGELFF.

This clone was recorded only once. This chain joins TRBV21-1 and TRBJ1-1; the tabulated D call, TRBD1, remains unverified against the DNA. TRBV21-1 is deemed a pseudogene. The CDR3 totals 11 residues. CDR3 region: CASSRTGRTFF. The CDR3 coding sequence is TGTGCCAGCAGTCGGACAGGACGTACTTTCTTT.

The chain carries TRBV9 and TRBJ2-3; TRBD1 might be the D (6 bases). The CDR3 is 14 amino acids. Germline V lookup: CDR1 SGDLS, CDR2 YYNGEE. V lost 0 bases and J lost 1, with 6 bases in between. CDR3 in amino acids: CASSVGQGTDTQYF. The CDR3 DNA reads as TGTGCCAGCAGCGTAGGACAGGGCACAGATACGCAGTATTTT.

The gene calls are TRBV19 and TRBJ1-2, with D tentatively TRBD1 (6 bases). Germline V gives CDR1 LNHDA, CDR2 SQIVND (reference sequence). The CDR3 loop spans 14 amino acids. V lost 7 bases and J 2 bases, leaving 14 bases between the germline ends. CDR3 bases: TGTGCCAGTATTAACACAGGGCTAAACTATGGCTACACCTTC. Translation: CASINTGLNYGYTF. The entire variable domain, with the rest obtained from reference TRBV19 and TRBJ1-2, is as follows: DGGITQSPKYLFRKEGQNVTLSCEQNLNHDAMYWYRQDPGQGLRLIYYSQIVNDFQKGDIAEGYSVSREKKESFPLTVTSAQKNPTAFYLCASINTGLNYGYTFGSGTRLTVV.

The V and J genes are TRBV7-9 and TRBJ2-5, with 7 bases fitting TRBD2. Germline CDR1 reads SEHNR; CDR2 reads FQNEAQ (reference sequence). This CDR3 is built from 13 residues. J gave up 4 bases and V 5 bases, and 4 bases lay outside the gene matches. CDR3 DNA: TGTGCCAGCAGCCCCCCTAGCGGAGAGACCCAGTACTTC. Protein product: CASSPPSGETQYF.

The rearrangement links TRBV7-3 to TRBJ1-3; the D is unclear. The CDR3 runs to 15 residues. The germline V gene encodes CDR1 SGHTA and CDR2 FQGTGA. The V end was cut by 2 bases, the J end by 0 bases, with 8 bases between. CDR3 sequence: CASSLPRPSGNTIYF. The CDR3 DNA follows: TGTGCCAGCAGCTTACCGAGGCCCTCTGGAAACACCATATATTTT.

The genes are TRBV5-1 and TRBJ1-2; D is uncertain. CDR3 length: 14 amino acids. Germline V gene data show CDR1 as SGHRS and CDR2 as YFSETQ. V was pared by 4 bases and J by 2 bases, with 12 bases between. CDR3 in amino acids: CASSPSGANYGYTF. In nucleotides, the CDR3 is TGCGCCAGCAGCCCTTCCGGTGCGAACTATGGCTACACCTTC. Looking up the rest from reference TRBV5-1 and TRBJ1-2 gives the full variable domain: KAGVTQTPRYLIKTRGQQVTLSCSPISGHRSVSWYQQTPGQGLQFLFEYFSETQRNKGNFPGRFSGRQFSNSRSEMNVSTLELGDSALYLCASSPSGANYGYTFGSGTRLTVV.

This chain links TRBV6-2 or TRBV6-3 with TRBJ1-5; D is unresolved. This CDR3 spans 14 amino acids. Trimming removed 0 bases from V and 5 bases from J, with 8 bases in between. In germline, CDR1 is MNHEY, CDR2 SVGEGT. The CDR3 DNA reads as TGTGCCAGCAGTTACTCGGGCAGGCATCAGCCCCAGCATTTT. As protein: CASSYSGRHQPQHF.

The chain carries TRBV10-2 and TRBJ1-2, with a weak D call TRBD1 (5 bases). V lost 6 bases and J 7 bases, leaving 21 bases between the germline ends. This CDR3 has 15 amino acids. Germline loops: CDR1 WSHSY, CDR2 SAAADI. As DNA, the CDR3 is TGCGCCAGCAGAGAGGGGTTTCGGGGGTGGGGTGGCTACACCTTC. It yields the protein CASREGFRGWGGYTF.

The J gene is TRBJ1-1, the V gene TRBV9; tentatively, D is TRBD1 (5 bases). Per germline, CDR1 SGDLS and CDR2 YYNGEE. The V gene lost 0 bases and the J gene lost 0 bases, with 12 bases spanning the gap. The CDR3 length is 16 residues. The CDR3 nucleotides are TGTGCCAGCAGCGTAGAGATCGGAGGGGTGAACACTGAAGCTTTCTTT. Translating it yields CASSVEIGGVNTEAFF. The variable domain in full, with the rest retrieved from reference TRBV9 and TRBJ1-1, is DSGVTQTPKHLITATGQRVTLRCSPRSGDLSVYWYQQSLDQGLQFLIQYYNGEERAKGNILERFSAQQFPDLHSELNLSSLELGDSALYFCASSVEIGGVNTEAFFGQGTRLTVV.

This chain uses TRBV6-5 with TRBJ2-3; 11 bases match TRBD2. The germline V gene has CDR1 MNHEY and CDR2 SVGAGI. This CDR3 has 15 residues. V was pared by 2 bases and J by 5 bases, with 3 bases of the junction left unmatched. The CDR3 DNA reads TGTGCCAGCAGTTACGGCCTAGCGGGGGGAGATACGCAGTATTTT. This gives the protein CASSYGLAGGDTQYF.

The J gene is TRBJ2-1, the V gene TRBV5-1; D possibly corresponds to TRBD1 (5 bases). Trimming shortened V by 0 bases and J by 1 base, and 8 bases separated the two germline ends. Per germline, CDR1 SGHRS and CDR2 YFSETQ. CDR3 length equals 15 residues. The CDR3 here is CASSLAKGSYNEQFF. CDR3 bases: TGCGCCAGCAGCTTGGCGAAGGGGTCCTACAATGAGCAGTTCTTC.

The chain carries TRBV11-3 and TRBJ1-1; D might be TRBD1 (6 bases). The germline V and J ends were trimmed by 7 bases and 3 bases, with 12 bases remaining between them. Germline V gene data show CDR1 as SGHNT and CDR2 as YENEEA. This CDR3 is built from 13 residues. The CDR3 protein is CASNTQGYTEAFF. CDR3 nucleotides: TGTGCCAGCAACACACAGGGATACACTGAAGCTTTCTTT. The entire variable domain, with the rest obtained from reference TRBV11-3 and TRBJ1-1, is as follows: EAGVVQSPRYKIIEKKQPVAFWCNPISGHNTLYWYLQNLGQGPELLIRYENEEAVDDSQLPKDRFSAERLKGVDSTLKIQPAELGDSAVYLCASNTQGYTEAFFGQGTRLTVV.

The chain recombines TRBV28 with TRBJ1-2, with D perhaps TRBD1 (5 bases). This CDR3 region has 12 residues. V was trimmed by 2 bases and J by 13 bases, leaving 14 bases between them. Looked up from germline, CDR1 is MDHEN and CDR2 is SYDVKM. CDR3 sequence reads: CASSLRQGPSTF. Written as DNA, the CDR3 is TGTGCCAGCAGTTTACGCCAGGGTCCCAGCACCTTC.

The CDR3 is CASSSVREKLFF. The CDR3 DNA reads as TGTGCCAGCAGTTCGGTCCGGGAAAAACTGTTTTTT. The chain carries TRBV12-3 or TRBV12-4 and TRBJ1-4; D uncertain. CDR3 length equals 12 residues. The V gene lost 4 bases and the J gene lost 8 bases, with 8 bases spanning the gap.

The chain links TRBV4-1 to TRBJ1-1, with a possible D match to TRBD1 (5 bases). Trimming stripped 4 bases from V and 2 bases from J, with 11 bases between. CDR1 MGHRA and CDR2 YSYEKL come from the germline V gene. The CDR3 is 14 residues long. The CDR3 region has the DNA TGCGCCAGCAGCCCTCAGGGTACAAACACTGAAGCTTTCTTT. This encodes CASSPQGTNTEAFF.

The V call is TRBV28, the J call TRBJ1-4; TRBD1 matches 12 bases. The junction had 2 bases not matched to a gene; V was cut back by 0 bases and J by 3 bases. The CDR3 sequence is 17 residues long. CDR1 is MDHEN and CDR2 is SYDVKM in the germline V gene. The DNA for the CDR3 is TGTGCCAGCAGTTTATGGGGACAGGGGGCGGCTAATGAAAAACTGTTTTTT. This codes for CASSLWGQGAANEKLFF.

This chain joins TRBV7-9 and TRBJ2-2; 10 nucleotides match TRBD1. Per the germline V gene, CDR1 is SEHNR and CDR2 is FQNEAQ (reference sequence). The CDR3 has 15 amino acids. V was pared by 5 bases and J by 4 bases, with 4 bases of the junction left unmatched. The CDR3 protein is CASSRTGGFTGELFF. The CDR3 bases are TGTGCCAGCAGCAGGACAGGGGGTTTCACCGGGGAGCTGTTTTTT.

The count of this clone is one. The rearrangement uses TRBV11-2 and TRBJ1-5, with D possibly being TRBD1 (5 bases). The CDR3 runs 16 residues. Deletions cut 4 bases from V and 2 bases from J, with 15 bases between. CDR1 and CDR2 from the germline V gene are SGHAT and FQNNGV. The CDR3 DNA sequence: TGTGCCAGCAGCTCCCGGGAGAGGGGTGGCAATCAGCCCCAGCATTTT. Protein sequence: CASSSRERGGNQPQHF.

This chain connects TRBV2 to TRBJ1-1; a weak D match, TRBD1 (6 bases). This CDR3 spans 13 amino acids. Germline V CDR1 and CDR2: SNHLY, FYNNEI. V lost 4 bases, J lost 6 bases, and 12 bases lay in between. CDR3 DNA: TGTGCCAGCAGTGCACAGGGCCGGGCTGAAGCTTTCTTT. This sequence encodes CASSAQGRAEAFF.

The V and J genes are TRBV3-1 (or the pseudogene TRBV3-2) and TRBJ2-7, with D unresolved. Germline V CDR1 and CDR2: LGHDT, YNNKEL (reference sequence). Trimming took 3 bases from V and 3 from J, leaving 21 bases between them. This CDR3 is built from 17 residues. The CDR3 DNA is TGTGCCAGCAGCCACCGAGCCCGATACGGTAGAAACTACGAGCAGTACTTC. It specifies CASSHRARYGRNYEQYF.

This clone occurred once. The rearrangement links TRBV5-4 to TRBJ1-2; D gene uncertain. This CDR3 is built from 11 residues. In germline, CDR1 is SGHNT, CDR2 YYREEE (reference sequence). Trimming removed 0 bases from V and 8 bases from J, with 5 bases in between. The CDR3 is CASSLADGYTF. The CDR3 DNA sequence: TGTGCCAGCAGCTTGGCTGACGGCTACACCTTC.

This clone was seen only a few times. The chain is built from TRBV4-3 and TRBJ1-2, with TRBD1 matching over 8 bases. The CDR3 contains 16 residues. The V segment lost 1 base and the J segment 4 bases; nucleotides outside the gene matches: 8. Germline values: CDR1 LGHNA, CDR2 YSLEER. CDR3 sequence (DNA): TGCGCCAGCAGCCAAGTTAGGCAGGGGGCTGGCTATGGCTACACCTTC. Translation: CASSQVRQGAGYGYTF.

The chain links TRBV7-2 to TRBJ2-3; D remains ambiguous. The germline V and J ends were trimmed by 8 bases and 0 bases, with 9 bases remaining between them. The CDR3 length is 13 residues. Germline V lookup: CDR1 SGHTA, CDR2 FQGNSA. The CDR3 loop is CASGVPSTDTQYF. The CDR3 nucleotides are TGTGCCAGCGGGGTCCCTAGCACAGATACGCAGTATTTT.